This T cell receptor beta chain was obtained from a study of blood T cells in healthy people across ages. It was with a sample-barcoded 5' primer and a J-beta primer mix that a second PCR of roughly 6 to 12 cycles was run. TCRdb re-analysed the 5' RACE reads in MiXCR, keeping a single row per CDR3 protein. This sample carries 910,000 or so distinct CDR3 sequences, approximately 50% of them seen once, and the ten largest clones take about a fifth. V was trimmed by 6 bases and J by 4 bases, leaving 15 bases between them. Germline values: CDR1 LNHNV, CDR2 YYDKDF (reference sequence). The CDR3 is made up of 14 amino acids. Each donor was a healthy Caucasian individual from Russia, aged roughly 6 to 90.

The sequenced sample was blood. The chain combines TRBV15 with TRBJ1-2, with D possibly matching TRBD1 (5 bases). This receptor was taken from a woman aged 55 to 70 in good health. CDR3 bases: TGTGCCACCAGTGCGCACTCGGGGGTCTATGGCTACACCTTC. Translating it yields CATSAHSGVYGYTF.